The entry that follows covers one TCR beta chain sequence. The J segment lost 4 bases and the V segment lost 4 bases, leaving 14 bases of the junction unmatched. Per germline, CDR1 SGDLS and CDR2 YYNGEE. The CDR3 is made up of 18 amino acids. Assay used: immunoSEQ multiplex PCR; TCRdb lists only in-frame clones, some missing. Of 40,000 to 60,000 clones in the sample, approximately 93% are singletons; the top ten hold under 0.55%. This entry comes from a study of T cell changes during pregnancy in multiple sclerosis. V and J are TRBV9 and TRBJ2-7; 13 nucleotides line up with TRBD2. The TCR was taken from a female donor with multiple sclerosis, enrolled in a pregnancy study. The sequencing here drew on CD4+ T cells from peripheral blood mononuclear cells, taken in the first trimester of pregnancy. CDR3 DNA sequence: TGTGCCAGCAGCCCTATGACTAGCGGGGGGCTCCCCGTATACGAGCAGTACTTC. Residues: CASSPMTSGGLPVYEQYF.